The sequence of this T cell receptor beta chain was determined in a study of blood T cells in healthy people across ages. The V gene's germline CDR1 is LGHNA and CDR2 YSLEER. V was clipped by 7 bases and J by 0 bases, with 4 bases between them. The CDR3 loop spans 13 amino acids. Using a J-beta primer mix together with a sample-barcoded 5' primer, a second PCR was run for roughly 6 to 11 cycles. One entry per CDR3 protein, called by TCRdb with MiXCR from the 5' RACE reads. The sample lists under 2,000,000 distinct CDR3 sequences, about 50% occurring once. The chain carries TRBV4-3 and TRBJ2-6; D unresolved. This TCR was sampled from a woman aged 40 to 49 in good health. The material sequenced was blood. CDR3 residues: CASNSSGANVLTF. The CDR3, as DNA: TGCGCCAGCAACAGCTCTGGGGCCAACGTCCTGACTTTC.